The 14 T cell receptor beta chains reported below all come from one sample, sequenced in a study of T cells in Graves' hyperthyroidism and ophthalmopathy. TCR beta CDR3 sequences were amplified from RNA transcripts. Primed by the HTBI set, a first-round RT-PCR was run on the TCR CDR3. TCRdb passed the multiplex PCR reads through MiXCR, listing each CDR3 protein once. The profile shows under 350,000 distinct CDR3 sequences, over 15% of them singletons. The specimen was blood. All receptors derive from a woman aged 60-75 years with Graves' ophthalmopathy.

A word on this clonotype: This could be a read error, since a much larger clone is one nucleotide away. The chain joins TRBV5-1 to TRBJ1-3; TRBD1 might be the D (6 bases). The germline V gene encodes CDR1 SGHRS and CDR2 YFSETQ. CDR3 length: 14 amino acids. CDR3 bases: TGCGCCAGCTGCTTGGAAGGACAGGGAAACACCATATATTTT. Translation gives CASCLEGQGNTIYF.

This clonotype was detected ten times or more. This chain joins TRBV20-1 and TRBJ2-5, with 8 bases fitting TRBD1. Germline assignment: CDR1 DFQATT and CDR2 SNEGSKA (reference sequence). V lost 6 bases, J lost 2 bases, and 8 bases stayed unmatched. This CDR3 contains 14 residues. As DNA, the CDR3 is TGCAGTGCGCCGGACAGGGCCTCACAAGAGACCCAGTACTTC. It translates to CSAPDRASQETQYF.

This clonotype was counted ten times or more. The CDR3 loop reads CASSYSTAGVNTEAFF. CDR3 sequence (DNA): TGTGCCAGCAGTTACTCGACGGCAGGGGTGAACACTGAAGCTTTCTTT. The chain joins TRBV6-2 or TRBV6-3 to TRBJ1-1; D might be TRBD1 (6 bases). CDR1 and CDR2 from the germline V gene are MNHEY and SVGEGT. The V end was cut by 0 bases, the J end by 0 bases, with 11 bases between. The CDR3 is made up of 16 amino acids.

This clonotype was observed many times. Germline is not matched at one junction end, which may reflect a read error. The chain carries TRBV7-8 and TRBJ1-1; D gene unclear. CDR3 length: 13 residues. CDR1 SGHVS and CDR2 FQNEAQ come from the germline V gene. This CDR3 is CASSLGRNTEAFF. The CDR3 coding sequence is TGTGCCAGCAGTTTAGGCAGGAACACTGAAGCTTTCTTT.

The CDR3 DNA reads TGTGCCAGTAGTATTGGTGTGCAGGGGCTTCGTGGCTACACCTTC. This encodes CASSIGVQGLRGYTF. V and J are TRBV19 and TRBJ1-2; a weak D match, TRBD1 (6 bases). V was trimmed by 3 bases and J by 7 bases, leaving 18 bases between them. The germline CDR1 and CDR2 sequences are LNHDA and SQIVND (reference sequence). The CDR3 is made up of 15 amino acids.

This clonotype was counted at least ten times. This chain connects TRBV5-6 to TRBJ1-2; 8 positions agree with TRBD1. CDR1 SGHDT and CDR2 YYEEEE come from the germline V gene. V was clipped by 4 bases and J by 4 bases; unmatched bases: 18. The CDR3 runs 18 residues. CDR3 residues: CASSLVRGTGDLGYGYTF. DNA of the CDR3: TGTGCCAGCAGCCTAGTCCGTGGGACAGGAGACCTGGGCTATGGCTACACCTTC. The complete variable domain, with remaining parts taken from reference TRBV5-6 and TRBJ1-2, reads DAGVTQSPTHLIKTRGQQVTLRCSPKSGHDTVSWYQQALGQGPQFIFQYYEEEERQRGNFPDRFSGHQFPNYSSELNVNALLLGDSALYLCASSLVRGTGDLGYGYTFGSGTRLTVV.

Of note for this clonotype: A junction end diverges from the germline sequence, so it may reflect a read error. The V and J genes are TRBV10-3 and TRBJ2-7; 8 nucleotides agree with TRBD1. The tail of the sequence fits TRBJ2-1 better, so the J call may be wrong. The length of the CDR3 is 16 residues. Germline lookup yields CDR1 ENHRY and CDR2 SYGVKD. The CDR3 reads CASSYSAWTGFHEQFF. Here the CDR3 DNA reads TGTGCCAGCAGTTACTCGGCATGGACAGGGTTCCACGAGCAGTTCTTC.

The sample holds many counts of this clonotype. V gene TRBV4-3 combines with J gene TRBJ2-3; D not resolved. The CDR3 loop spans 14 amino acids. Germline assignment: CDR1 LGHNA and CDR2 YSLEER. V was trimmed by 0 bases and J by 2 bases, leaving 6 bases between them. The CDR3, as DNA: TGCGCCAGCAGCCAAGATAAAGTCACAGATACGCAGTATTTT. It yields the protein CASSQDKVTDTQYF.

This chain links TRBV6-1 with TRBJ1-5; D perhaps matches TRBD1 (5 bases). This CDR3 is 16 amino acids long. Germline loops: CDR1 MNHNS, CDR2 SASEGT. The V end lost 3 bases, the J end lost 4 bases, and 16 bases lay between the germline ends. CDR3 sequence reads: CASSDIGGLMNQPQHF. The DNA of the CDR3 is TGTGCCAGCAGTGATATTGGGGGACTGATGAATCAGCCCCAGCATTTT.

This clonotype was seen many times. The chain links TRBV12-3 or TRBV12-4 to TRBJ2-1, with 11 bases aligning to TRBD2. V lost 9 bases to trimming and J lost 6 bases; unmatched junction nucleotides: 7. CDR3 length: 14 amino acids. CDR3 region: CASKPSGRTNEQFF. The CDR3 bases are TGTGCCAGTAAGCCTAGCGGGAGGACCAATGAGCAGTTCTTC.

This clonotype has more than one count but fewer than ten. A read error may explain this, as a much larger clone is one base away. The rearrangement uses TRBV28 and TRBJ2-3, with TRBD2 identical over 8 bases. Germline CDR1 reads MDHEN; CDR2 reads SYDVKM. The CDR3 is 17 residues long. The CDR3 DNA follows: TGTGCCGGCAGTCCCCGGGGGGGCTGGATTAGCACAGATACGCAGTATTTT. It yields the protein CAGSPRGGWISTDTQYF.

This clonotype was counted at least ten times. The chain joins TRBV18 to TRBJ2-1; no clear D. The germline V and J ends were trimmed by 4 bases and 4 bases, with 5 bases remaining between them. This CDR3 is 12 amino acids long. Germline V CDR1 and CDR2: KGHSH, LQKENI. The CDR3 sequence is CASSREYNEQFF. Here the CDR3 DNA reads TGTGCCAGCTCACGCGAATACAATGAGCAGTTCTTC. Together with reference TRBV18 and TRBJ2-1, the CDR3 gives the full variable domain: NAGVMQNPRHLVRRRGQEARLRCSPMKGHSHVYWYRQLPEEGLKFMVYLQKENIIDESGMPKERFSAEFPKEGPSILRIQQVVRGDSAAYFCASSREYNEQFFGPGTRLTVL.

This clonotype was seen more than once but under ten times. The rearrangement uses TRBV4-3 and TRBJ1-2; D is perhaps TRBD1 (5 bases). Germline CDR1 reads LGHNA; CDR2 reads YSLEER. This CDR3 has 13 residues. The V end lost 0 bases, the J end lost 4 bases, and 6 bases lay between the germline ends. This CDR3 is CASSQEGVYGYTF. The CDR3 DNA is TGCGCCAGCAGCCAAGAGGGGGTCTATGGCTACACCTTC.

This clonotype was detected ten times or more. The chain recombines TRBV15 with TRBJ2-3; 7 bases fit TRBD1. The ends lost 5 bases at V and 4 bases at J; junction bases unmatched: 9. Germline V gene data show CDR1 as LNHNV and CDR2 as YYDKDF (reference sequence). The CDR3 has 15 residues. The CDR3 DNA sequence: TGTGCCACCAGCGGACGGGGACAGTTTTCAGATACGCAGTATTTT. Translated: CATSGRGQFSDTQYF.